The T cell receptor (beta chain) described here comes from a study of blood T cell repertoires in COVID-19. As for the study in general: Samples of COVID-19 (acute and convalescent) were obtained from the United States, Italy and Spain. From T cells, B-cell-depleted T cells, or PBMCs came the material, which was cDNA or gDNA.

This CDR3 is built from 17 residues. Germline-derived CDR1 and CDR2 are SGHAT and FQNNGV. V shed 5 bases, J shed 0 bases, and the junction held 11 bases outside the gene matches. Per the original methods: Nucleated cell number was recorded as an estimate derived from reference gene primer amplification. Profiling relied on immunoSEQ multiplex PCR, and the TCRdb table lists in-frame clones only, not all of them. V, J and clone size derive from that table, while D and trimming were established from the DNA sequence. The repertoire holds around 130,000 clones, with roughly 82% as singletons. The origin of this receptor is a human donor in a cohort sampled during active COVID-19. V usage is TRBV11-2 and J usage is TRBJ1-1; 8 bases fit TRBD1. Sequenced input: peripheral blood. CDR3 amino acids: CASSPRTGPTMNTEAFF. DNA of the CDR3: TGTGCCAGCAGCCCCAGGACAGGGCCGACTATGAACACTGAAGCTTTCTTT.